This T cell receptor (beta chain) came from a study of blood T cell repertoires in COVID-19 (dated by TCRdb to the early 2020s). For context, the study as a whole: Samples from collaborators originated in the United States, Italy and Spain and spanned both the acute and convalescent phases of COVID-19. The prospective study material was composed of cDNA or gDNA derived from T cells, B-cell-depleted T cells, or PBMCs. The dataset comprised deeply sampled blood TCRbeta repertoires from subjects exposed to, actively infected with, or recovered from COVID-19. The repertoires were released in a freely available public database intended as a resource for research on the immune response to SARS-CoV-2. Samples were obtained from the ongoing ImmuneRACE study (first 160 participants) and from 1,254 subjects provided by 6 global collaborators. Nearly every sample came with metadata listing a de-identified subject ID, COVID-19 status, age in years and sex. Where available, HLA class I and class II types were taken from metadata supplied by the sample provider and were not determined by assay-based typing.

Whole blood was collected in K2EDTA tubes by collaborating institutions according to the institutions' own protocols. Collaborator samples were shipped for TCRbeta analysis as frozen whole blood, isolated PBMCs, or DNA extracted from either sample type. The immunoSEQ Assay, a bias-controlled multiplex PCR, was used to amplify TCRbeta CDR3 regions from genomic DNA. Under the source paper's analysis protocol: The number of nucleated cells in each sample was estimated by amplification of reference gene primers within the assay. To quantify the absolute abundance of each unique TCRbeta CDR3 rearrangement, sequence reads were collapsed and filtered. For each sample, productive Simpson clonality was calculated by taking the square root of Simpson's diversity index across productive rearrangements. In TCRdb, the immuneACCESS table is reduced to in-frame sequences with V and J assigned. These tables do not hold every clone; where another copy was compared, an unresolved V gene accounts for under half, and the others remain unexplained. That table gives V, J and clone size, and the DNA gave D and trimming. A total of about 94,000 clones appear in this sample, 75% to 90% of them only once. Over 15% of the sample belongs to the ten largest clones.

Overall study results and their limits: The amount of clinical and demographic metadata varied by source and participant and was provided uncurated.

For this clone: Its antigen has not been determined. Base qualities are not provided; no much larger clone lies one nucleotide away.

Based on the germline V gene (reference sequence), the CDR1 and CDR2 sequences are LNHDA and SQIVND. From V the trimming removes 8 bases and from J it removes 2 bases, while the gene matches leave 8 bases of the junction unaccounted for. The CDR3 covers 14 residues, taking in both the cysteine and the phenylalanine. Only the CDR3 region is kept as DNA, spanning 42 bases read in frame from base 1. The sequenced material came from peripheral blood. The clonotype comes from a human donor in a cohort sampled during active COVID-19. The chain was built from TRBV19 and TRBJ2-7; TRBD2 matches 8 bases in the middle. In nucleotide form, the sequence is TGTGCCAGTCGGGAGGGACTAGGGACCTACGAGCAGTACTTC. Translated, it reads CASREGLGTYEQYF.